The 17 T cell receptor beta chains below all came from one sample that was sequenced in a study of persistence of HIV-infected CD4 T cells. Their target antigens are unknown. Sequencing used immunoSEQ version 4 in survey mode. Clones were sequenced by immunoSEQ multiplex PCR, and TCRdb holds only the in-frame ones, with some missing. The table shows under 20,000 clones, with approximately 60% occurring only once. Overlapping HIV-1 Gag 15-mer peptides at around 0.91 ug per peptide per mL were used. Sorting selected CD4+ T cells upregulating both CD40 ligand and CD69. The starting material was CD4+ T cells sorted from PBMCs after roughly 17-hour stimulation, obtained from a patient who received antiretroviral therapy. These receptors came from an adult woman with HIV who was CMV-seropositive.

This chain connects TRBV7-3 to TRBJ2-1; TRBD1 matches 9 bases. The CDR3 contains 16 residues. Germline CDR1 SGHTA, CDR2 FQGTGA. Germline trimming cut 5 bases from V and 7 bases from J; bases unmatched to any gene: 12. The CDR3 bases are TGTGCCAGCAGCAAGGGGTTCAAACAGGGGGCTAATGAGCAGTTCTTC. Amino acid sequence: CASSKGFKQGANEQFF.

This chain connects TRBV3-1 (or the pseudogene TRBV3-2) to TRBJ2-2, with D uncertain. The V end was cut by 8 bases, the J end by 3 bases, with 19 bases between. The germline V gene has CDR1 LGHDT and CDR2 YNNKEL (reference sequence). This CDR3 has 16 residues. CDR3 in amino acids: CASCRGVSGYTGELFF. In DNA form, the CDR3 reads TGTGCCAGCTGCCGTGGGGTCTCTGGCTACACCGGGGAGCTGTTTTTT.

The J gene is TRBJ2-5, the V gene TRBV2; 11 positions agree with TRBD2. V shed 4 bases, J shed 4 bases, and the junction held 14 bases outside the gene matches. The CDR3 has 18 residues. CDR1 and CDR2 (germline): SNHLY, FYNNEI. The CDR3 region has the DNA TGTGCCAGCAGTGTCCAATACGGGACTAGCGGCCCCCGAGAGACCCAGTACTTC. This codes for CASSVQYGTSGPRETQYF. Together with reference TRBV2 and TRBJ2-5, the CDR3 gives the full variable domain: EPEVTQTPSHQVTQMGQEVILRCVPISNHLYFYWYRQILGQKVEFLVSFYNNEISEKSEIFDDQFSVERPDGSNFTLKIRSTKLEDSAMYFCASSVQYGTSGPRETQYFGPGTRLLVL.

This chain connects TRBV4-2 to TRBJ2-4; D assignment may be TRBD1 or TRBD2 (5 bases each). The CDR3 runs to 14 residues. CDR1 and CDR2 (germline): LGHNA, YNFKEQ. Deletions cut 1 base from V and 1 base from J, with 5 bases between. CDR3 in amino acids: CASSQGGAKNIQYF. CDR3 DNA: TGTGCCAGCAGCCAAGGGGGGGCCAAAAACATTCAGTACTTC.

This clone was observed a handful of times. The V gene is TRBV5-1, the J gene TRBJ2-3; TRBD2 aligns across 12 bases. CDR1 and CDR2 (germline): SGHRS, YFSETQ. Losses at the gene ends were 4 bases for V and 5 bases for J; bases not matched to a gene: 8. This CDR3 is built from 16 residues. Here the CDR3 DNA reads TGCGCCAGCAGCCCAGGGCTAGCGGGGGGGTTAGATACGCAGTATTTT. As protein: CASSPGLAGGLDTQYF. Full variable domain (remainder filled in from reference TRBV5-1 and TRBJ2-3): KAGVTQTPRYLIKTRGQQVTLSCSPISGHRSVSWYQQTPGQGLQFLFEYFSETQRNKGNFPGRFSGRQFSNSRSEMNVSTLELGDSALYLCASSPGLAGGLDTQYFGPGTRLTVL.

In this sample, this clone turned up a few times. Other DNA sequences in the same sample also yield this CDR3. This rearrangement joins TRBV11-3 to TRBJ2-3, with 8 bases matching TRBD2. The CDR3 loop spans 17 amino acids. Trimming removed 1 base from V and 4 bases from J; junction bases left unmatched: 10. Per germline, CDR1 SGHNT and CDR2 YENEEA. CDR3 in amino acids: CASSLGGPGGAPDTQYF. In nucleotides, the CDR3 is TGTGCCAGCAGCTTAGGGGGTCCCGGGGGGGCCCCAGATACGCAGTATTTT.

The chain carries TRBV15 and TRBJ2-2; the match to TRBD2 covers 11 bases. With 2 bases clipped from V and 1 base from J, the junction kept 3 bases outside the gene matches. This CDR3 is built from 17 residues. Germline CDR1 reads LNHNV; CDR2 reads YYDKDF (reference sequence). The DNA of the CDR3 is TGTGCCACCAGCAGAATAGCGGGGGGGATGAACACCGGGGAGCTGTTTTTT. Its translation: CATSRIAGGMNTGELFF.

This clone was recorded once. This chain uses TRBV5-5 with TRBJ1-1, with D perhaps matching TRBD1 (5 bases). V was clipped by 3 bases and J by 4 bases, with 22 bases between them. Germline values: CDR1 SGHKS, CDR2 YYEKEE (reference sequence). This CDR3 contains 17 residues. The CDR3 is CASSSASRGLYGTEAFF. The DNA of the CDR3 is TGTGCCAGCAGCTCGGCTTCTAGGGGCCTCTATGGCACTGAAGCTTTCTTT.

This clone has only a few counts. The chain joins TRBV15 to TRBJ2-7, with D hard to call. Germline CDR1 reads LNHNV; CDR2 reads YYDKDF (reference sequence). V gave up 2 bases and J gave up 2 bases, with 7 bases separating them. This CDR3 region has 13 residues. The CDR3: CATSRHVTYEQYF. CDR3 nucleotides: TGTGCCACCAGCAGACATGTAACCTACGAGCAGTACTTC. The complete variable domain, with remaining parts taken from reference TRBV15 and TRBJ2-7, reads DAMVIQNPRYQVTQFGKPVTLSCSQTLNHNVMYWYQQKSSQAPKLLFHYYDKDFNNEADTPDNFQSRRPNTSFCFLDIRSPGLGDTAMYLCATSRHVTYEQYFGPGTRLTVT.

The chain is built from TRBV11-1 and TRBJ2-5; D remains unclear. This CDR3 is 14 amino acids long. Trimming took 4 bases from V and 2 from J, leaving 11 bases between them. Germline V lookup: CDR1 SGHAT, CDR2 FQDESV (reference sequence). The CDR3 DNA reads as TGTGCCAGCAGCTCACCTCCCGAGCAAGAGACCCAGTACTTC. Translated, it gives CASSSPPEQETQYF.

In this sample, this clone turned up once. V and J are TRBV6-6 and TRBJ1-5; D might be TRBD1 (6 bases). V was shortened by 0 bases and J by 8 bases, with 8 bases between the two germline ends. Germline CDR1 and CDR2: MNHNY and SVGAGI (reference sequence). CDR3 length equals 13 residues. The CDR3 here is CASSYSAGEPQHF. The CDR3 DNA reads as TGTGCCAGCAGTTACTCGGCAGGGGAGCCCCAGCATTTT.

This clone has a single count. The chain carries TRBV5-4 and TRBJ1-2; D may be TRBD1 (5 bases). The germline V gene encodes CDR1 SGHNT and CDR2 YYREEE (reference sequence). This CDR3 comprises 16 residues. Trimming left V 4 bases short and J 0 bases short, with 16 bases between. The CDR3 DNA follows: TGTGCCAGCAGCCGGGACTTTGTTCACGCTAACTATGGCTACACCTTC. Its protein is CASSRDFVHANYGYTF.

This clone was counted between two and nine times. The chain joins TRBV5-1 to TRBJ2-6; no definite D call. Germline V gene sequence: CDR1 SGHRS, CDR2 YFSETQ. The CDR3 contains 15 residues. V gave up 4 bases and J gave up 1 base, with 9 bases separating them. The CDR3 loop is CASSLDGSGANVLTF. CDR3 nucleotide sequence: TGCGCCAGCAGCCTTGACGGATCTGGGGCCAACGTCCTGACTTTC.

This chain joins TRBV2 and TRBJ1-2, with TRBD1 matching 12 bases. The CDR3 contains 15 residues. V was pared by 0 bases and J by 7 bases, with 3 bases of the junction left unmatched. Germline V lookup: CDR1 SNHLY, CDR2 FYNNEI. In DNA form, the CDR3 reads TGTGCCAGCAGTGAAGCGGGACAGGGGGCAAGTGGCTACACCTTC. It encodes CASSEAGQGASGYTF.

The CDR3 nucleotides are TGTGCCAGCAGTTCCCAGGGTAACTATGGCTACACCTTC. Encoded protein: CASSSQGNYGYTF. The chain combines TRBV13 with TRBJ1-2; a possible D gene is TRBD1 (5 bases). Germline loops: CDR1 PRHDT, CDR2 FYEKMQ (reference sequence). The CDR3 contains 13 residues. Deletions cut 6 bases from V and 1 base from J, with 9 bases between.

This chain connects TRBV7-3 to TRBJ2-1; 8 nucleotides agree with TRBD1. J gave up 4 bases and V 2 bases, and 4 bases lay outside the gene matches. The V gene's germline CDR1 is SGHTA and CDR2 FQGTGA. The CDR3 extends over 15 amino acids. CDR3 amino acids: CASSLQGAVYNEQFF. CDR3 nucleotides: TGTGCCAGCAGCTTACAGGGGGCGGTTTACAATGAGCAGTTCTTC.

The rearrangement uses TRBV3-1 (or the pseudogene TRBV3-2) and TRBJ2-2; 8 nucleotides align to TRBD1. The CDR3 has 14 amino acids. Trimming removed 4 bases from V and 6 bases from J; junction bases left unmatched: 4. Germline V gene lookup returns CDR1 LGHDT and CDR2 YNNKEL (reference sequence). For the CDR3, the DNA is TGTGCCAGCAGCCCCGGACAGGGATCCGGGGAGCTGTTTTTT. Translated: CASSPGQGSGELFF.